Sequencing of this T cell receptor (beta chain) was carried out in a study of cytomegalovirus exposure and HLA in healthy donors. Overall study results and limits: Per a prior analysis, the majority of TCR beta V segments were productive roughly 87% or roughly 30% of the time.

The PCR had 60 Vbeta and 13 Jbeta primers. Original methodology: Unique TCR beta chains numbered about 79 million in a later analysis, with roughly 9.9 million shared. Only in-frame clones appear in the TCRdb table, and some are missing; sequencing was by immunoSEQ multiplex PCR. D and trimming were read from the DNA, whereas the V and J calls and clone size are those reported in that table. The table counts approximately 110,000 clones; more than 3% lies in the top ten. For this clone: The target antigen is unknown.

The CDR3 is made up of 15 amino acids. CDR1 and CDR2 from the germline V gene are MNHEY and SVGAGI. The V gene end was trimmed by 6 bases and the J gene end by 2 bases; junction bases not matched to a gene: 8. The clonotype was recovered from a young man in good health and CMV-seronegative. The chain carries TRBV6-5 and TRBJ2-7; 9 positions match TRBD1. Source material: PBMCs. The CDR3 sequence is CASRIGQGSPYEQYF. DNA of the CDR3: TGTGCCAGCAGGATAGGACAGGGGTCACCCTACGAGCAGTACTTC.